The sequence of this TCR beta chain was determined in a study of PD-1 blockade in classical Hodgkin lymphoma. Study results and limitations: The study reported lower baseline TCR diversity in newly diagnosed patients than in healthy donors. What drove the repertoire differences, possibly disease activity or prior therapy, has not been defined.

This clone was observed a handful of times. Its target is unknown. TCRdb's copy holds only in-frame clones and misses some; the assay was immunoSEQ multiplex PCR. The sample consists of 23,000 or so clones, around nine tenths of them appearing once. The time point was: newly diagnosed, previously untreated cHL patient sample. CD8+ T cells were isolated from thawed PBMCs by magnetic negative selection. Comparison used PBMCs from newly diagnosed, untreated classical Hodgkin lymphoma. Per germline, CDR1 GTSNPN and CDR2 SVGIG (reference sequence). With V trimmed by 2 bases and J by 3 bases, 8 bases remained unmatched. The CDR3 loop spans 15 amino acids.

The TCR sequence derives from a human donor with classical Hodgkin lymphoma. The material sequenced was CD8+ T cells from blood. The chain combines TRBV30 with TRBJ2-7; 9 nucleotides align to TRBD1. This CDR3 is CAWSLPGTGFYEQYF. The CDR3 DNA follows: TGTGCCTGGAGTCTCCCCGGGACAGGGTTCTACGAGCAGTACTTC.